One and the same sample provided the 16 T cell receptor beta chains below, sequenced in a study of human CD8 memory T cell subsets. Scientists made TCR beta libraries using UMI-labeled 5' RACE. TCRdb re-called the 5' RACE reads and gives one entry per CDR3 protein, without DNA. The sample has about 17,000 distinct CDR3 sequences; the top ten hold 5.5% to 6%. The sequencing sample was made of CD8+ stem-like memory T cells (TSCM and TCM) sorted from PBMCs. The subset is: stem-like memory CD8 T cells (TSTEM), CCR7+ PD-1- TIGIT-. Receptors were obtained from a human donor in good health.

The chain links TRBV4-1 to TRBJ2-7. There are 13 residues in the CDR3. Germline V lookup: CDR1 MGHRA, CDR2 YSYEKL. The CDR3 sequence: CASSQAASYEQYF.

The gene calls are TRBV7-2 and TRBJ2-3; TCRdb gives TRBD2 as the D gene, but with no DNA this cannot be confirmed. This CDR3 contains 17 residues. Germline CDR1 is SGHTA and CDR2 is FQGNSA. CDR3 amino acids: CASSLFSEKGPGDTQYF.

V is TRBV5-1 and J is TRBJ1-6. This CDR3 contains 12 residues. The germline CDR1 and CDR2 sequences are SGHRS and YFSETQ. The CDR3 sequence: CASSLDKSPLHF.

CDR3 loop: CASKHGLAYEQYF. This chain joins TRBV6-2 or TRBV6-3 and TRBJ2-7; TCRdb gives TRBD2 as the D gene, but with no DNA this cannot be confirmed. Looked up from germline, CDR1 is MNHEY and CDR2 is SVGEGT. The CDR3 runs 13 residues.

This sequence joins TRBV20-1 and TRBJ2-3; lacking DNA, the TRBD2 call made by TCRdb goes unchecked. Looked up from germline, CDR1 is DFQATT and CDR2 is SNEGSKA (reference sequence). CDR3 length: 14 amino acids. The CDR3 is CSARDLAGADTQYF.

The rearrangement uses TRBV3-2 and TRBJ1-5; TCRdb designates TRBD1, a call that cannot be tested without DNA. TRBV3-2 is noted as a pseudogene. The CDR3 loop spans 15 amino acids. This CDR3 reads CASSQVRPGGQPQHF.

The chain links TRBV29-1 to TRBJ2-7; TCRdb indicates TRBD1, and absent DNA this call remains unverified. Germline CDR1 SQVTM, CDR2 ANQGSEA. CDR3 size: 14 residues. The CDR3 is CSIRQGSNPYEQYF.

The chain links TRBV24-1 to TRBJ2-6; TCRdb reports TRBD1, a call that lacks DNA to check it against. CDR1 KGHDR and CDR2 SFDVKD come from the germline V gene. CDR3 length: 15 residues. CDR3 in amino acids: CATSDPDRRPNVLTF.

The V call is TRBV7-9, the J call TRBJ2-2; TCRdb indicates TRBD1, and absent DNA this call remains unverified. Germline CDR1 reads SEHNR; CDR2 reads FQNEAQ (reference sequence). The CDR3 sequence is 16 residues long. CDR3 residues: CASPPLGRQGAGELFF.

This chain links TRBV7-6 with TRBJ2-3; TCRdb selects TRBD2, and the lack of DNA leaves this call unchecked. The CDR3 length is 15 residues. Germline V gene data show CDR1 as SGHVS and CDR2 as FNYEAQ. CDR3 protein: CASSLEIADTDTQYF. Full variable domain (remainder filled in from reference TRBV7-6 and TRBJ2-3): GAGVSQSPRYKVTKRGQDVALRCDPISGHVSLYWYRQALGQGPEFLTYFNYEAQQDKSGLPNDRFSAERPEGSISTLTIQRTEQRDSAMYRCASSLEIADTDTQYFGPGTRLTVL.

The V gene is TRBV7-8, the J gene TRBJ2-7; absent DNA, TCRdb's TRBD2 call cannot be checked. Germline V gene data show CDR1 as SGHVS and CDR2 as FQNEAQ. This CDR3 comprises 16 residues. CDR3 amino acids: CASSARTSGSRYEQYF.

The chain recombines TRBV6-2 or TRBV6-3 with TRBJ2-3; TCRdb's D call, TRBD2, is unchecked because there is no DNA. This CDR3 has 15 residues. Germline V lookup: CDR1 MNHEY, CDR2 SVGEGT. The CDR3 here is CATTAAEASTDTQYF.

The CDR3 sequence is CASSHFWTPANTGELFF. The chain uses TRBV11-2 and TRBJ2-2; absent DNA, TCRdb's TRBD1 call cannot be checked. The CDR3 is 17 residues long. Germline CDR1 SGHAT, CDR2 FQNNGV.

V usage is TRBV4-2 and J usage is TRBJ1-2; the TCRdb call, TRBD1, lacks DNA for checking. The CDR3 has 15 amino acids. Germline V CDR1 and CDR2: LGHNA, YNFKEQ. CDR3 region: CASSQEDRGNYGYTF.

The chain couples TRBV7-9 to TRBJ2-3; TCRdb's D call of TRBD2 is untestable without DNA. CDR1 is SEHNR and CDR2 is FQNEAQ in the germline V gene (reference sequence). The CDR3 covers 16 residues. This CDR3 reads CASSPLPASDTDTQYF.

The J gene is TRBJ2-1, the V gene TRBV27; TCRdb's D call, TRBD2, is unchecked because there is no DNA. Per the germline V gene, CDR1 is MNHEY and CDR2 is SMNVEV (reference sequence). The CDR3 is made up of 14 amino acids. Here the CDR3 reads CASSFSSAGSEQFF.